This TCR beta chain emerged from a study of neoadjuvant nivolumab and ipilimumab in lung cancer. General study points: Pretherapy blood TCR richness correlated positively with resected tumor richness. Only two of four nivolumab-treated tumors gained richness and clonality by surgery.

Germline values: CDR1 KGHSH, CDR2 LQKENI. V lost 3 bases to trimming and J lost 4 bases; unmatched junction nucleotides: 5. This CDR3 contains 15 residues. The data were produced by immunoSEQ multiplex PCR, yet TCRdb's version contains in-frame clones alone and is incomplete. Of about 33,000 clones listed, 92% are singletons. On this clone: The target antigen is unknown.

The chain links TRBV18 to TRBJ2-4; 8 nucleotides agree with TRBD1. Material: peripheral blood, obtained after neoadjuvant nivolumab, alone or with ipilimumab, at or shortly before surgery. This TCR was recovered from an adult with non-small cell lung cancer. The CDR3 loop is CASSPPGTGKNIQYF. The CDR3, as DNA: TGTGCCAGCTCACCGCCCGGGACAGGAAAAAACATTCAGTACTTC. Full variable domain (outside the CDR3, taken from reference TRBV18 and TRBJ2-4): NAGVMQNPRHLVRRRGQEARLRCSPMKGHSHVYWYRQLPEEGLKFMVYLQKENIIDESGMPKERFSAEFPKEGPSILRIQQVVRGDSAAYFCASSPPGTGKNIQYFGAGTRLSVL.